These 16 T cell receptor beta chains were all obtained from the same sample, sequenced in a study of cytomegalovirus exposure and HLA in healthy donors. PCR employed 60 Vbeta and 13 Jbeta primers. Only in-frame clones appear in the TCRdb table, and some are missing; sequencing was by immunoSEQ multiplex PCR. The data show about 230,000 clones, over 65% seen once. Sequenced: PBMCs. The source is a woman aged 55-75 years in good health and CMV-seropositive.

The CDR3 DNA sequence: TGTGCCAGCAGCGGGGGGCCGGGGGGGCCGTATGAGCAGTTCTTC. This codes for CASSGGPGGPYEQFF. The J gene is TRBJ2-1, the V gene TRBV9; TRBD2 matches 8 bases. Germline CDR1 SGDLS, CDR2 YYNGEE. Unmatched junction bases numbered 10, after V lost 3 bases and J lost 8 bases. The CDR3 is 15 amino acids.

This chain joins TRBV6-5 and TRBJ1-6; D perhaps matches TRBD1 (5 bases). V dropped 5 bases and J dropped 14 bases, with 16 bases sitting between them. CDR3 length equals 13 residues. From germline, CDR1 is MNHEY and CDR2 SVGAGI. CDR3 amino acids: CASSLRQLSTLHF. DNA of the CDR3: TGTGCCAGCAGTCTTAGACAGCTTTCGACCCTCCACTTT.

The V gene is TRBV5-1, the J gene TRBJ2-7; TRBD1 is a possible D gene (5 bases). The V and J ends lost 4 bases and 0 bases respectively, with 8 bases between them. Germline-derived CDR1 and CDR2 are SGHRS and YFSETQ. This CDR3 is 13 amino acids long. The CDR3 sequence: CASSRGSSYEQYF. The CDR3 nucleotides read TGCGCCAGCAGCAGGGGAAGCTCCTACGAGCAGTACTTC.

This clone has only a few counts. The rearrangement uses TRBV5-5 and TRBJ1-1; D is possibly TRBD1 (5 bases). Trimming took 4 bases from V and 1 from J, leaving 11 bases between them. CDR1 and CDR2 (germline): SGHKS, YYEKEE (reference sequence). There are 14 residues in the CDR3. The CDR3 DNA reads TGTGCCAGCAGCCCGCGGGGCTCGAACACTGAAGCTTTCTTT. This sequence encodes CASSPRGSNTEAFF.

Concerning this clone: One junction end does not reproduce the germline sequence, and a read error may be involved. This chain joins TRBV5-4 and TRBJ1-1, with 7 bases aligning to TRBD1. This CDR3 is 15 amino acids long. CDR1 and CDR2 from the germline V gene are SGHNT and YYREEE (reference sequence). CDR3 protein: CASSLGQSLNTEAFF. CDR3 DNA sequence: TGTGCCAGCAGTTTGGGACAGTCGCTAAACACTGAAGCTTTCTTT.

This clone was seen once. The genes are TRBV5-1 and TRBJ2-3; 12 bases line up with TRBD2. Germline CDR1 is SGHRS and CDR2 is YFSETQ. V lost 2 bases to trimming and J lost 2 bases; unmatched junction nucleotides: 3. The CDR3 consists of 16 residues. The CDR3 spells CASSFGLAGLTDTQYF. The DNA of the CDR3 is TGCGCCAGCAGCTTCGGACTAGCGGGACTCACAGATACGCAGTATTTT.

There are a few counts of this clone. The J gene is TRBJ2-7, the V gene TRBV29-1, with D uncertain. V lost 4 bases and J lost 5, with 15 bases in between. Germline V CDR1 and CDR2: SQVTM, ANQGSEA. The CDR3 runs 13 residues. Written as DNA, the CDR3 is TGCAGCGTTGGTGGCACAGTTCCAGACGAGCAGTACTTC. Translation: CSVGGTVPDEQYF.

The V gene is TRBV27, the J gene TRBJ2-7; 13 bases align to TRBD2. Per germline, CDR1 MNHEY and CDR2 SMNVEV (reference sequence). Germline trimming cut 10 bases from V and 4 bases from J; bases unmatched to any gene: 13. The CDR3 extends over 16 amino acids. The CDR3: CATALAGGPRSYEQYF. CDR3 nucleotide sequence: TGTGCCACCGCACTAGCGGGAGGGCCTAGGAGTTACGAGCAGTACTTC.

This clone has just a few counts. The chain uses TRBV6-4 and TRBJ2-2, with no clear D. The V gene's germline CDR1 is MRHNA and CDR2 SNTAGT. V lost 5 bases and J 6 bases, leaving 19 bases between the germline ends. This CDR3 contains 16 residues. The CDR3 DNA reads TGTGCCAGCAGTAGAAACCCGTACGAAATAGCCGGGGAGCTGTTTTTT. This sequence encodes CASSRNPYEIAGELFF.

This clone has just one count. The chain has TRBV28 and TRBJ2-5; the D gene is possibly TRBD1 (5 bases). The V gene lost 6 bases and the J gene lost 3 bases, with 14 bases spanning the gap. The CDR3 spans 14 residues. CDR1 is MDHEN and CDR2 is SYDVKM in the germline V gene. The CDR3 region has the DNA TGTGCCAGCAGCCGTCATGGGGCTAAAGAGACCCAGTACTTC. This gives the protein CASSRHGAKETQYF.

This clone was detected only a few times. CDR3 sequence reads: CASSPGGQPYEQYF. The CDR3 region has the DNA TGTGCCAGCTCACCTGGCGGACAGCCCTACGAGCAGTACTTC. The rearrangement uses TRBV18 and TRBJ2-7; D might be TRBD1 (6 bases). The germline V gene has CDR1 KGHSH and CDR2 LQKENI. The CDR3 extends over 14 amino acids. The germline V and J ends were trimmed by 3 bases and 2 bases, with 11 bases remaining between them.

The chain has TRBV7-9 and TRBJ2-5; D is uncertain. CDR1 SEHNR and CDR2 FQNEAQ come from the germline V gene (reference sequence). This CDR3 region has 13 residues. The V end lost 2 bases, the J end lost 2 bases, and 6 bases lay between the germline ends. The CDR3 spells CASSLPPQETQYF. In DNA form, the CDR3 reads TGTGCCAGCAGCTTACCCCCTCAAGAGACCCAGTACTTC. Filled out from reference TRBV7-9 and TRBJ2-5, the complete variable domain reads DTGVSQNPRHKITKRGQNVTFRCDPISEHNRLYWYRQTLGQGPEFLTYFQNEAQLEKSRLLSDRFSAERPKGSFSTLEIQRTEQGDSAMYLCASSLPPQETQYFGPGTRLLVL.

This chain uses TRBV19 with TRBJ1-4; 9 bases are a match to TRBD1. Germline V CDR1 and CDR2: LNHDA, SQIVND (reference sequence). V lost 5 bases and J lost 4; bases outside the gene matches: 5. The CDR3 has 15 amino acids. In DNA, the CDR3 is TGTGCCAGTAGTCGGGACAGGGACCGTAATGAAAAACTGTTTTTT. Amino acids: CASSRDRDRNEKLFF.

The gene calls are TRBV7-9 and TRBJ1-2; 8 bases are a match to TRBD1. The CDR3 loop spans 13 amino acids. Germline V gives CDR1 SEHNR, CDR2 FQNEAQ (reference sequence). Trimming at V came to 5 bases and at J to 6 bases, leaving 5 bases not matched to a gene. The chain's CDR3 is CASSVTGGDGYTF. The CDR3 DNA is TGTGCCAGCAGCGTTACAGGGGGAGATGGCTACACCTTC.

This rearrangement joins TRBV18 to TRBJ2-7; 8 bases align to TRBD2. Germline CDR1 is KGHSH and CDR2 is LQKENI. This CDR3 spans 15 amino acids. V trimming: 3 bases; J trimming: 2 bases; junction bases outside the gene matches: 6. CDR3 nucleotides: TGTGCCAGCTCACCCGGGGGGGGCCTAGCCTACGAGCAGTACTTC. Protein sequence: CASSPGGGLAYEQYF.

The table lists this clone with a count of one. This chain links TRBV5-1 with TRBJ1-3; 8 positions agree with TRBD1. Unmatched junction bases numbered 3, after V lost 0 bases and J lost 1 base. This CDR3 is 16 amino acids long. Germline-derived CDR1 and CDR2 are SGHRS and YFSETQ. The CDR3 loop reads CASSLGQGASGNTIYF. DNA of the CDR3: TGCGCCAGCAGCTTGGGGCAGGGGGCATCTGGAAACACCATATATTTT. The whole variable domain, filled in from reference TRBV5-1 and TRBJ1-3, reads KAGVTQTPRYLIKTRGQQVTLSCSPISGHRSVSWYQQTPGQGLQFLFEYFSETQRNKGNFPGRFSGRQFSNSRSEMNVSTLELGDSALYLCASSLGQGASGNTIYFGEGSWLTVV.